Listed here are 4 T cell receptor beta chains from one sample, sequenced in a study of T cells after yellow fever vaccination. One entry per CDR3 protein, called by TCRdb with MiXCR from the 5' RACE reads. The table has under 300,000 distinct CDR3 sequences, 6.9% seen once. Specimen: CD4+ T cells sorted from PBMCs, collected 15 days after the yellow fever booster vaccination. The receptors derive from a man aged 30 to 45 who received the YFV17D yellow fever vaccine.

V is TRBV19 and J is TRBJ2-5; TRBD2 might be the D (5 bases). CDR1 is LNHDA, CDR2 SQIVND, per germline (reference sequence). The V gene lost 7 bases and the J gene lost 4 bases, with 13 bases spanning the gap. This CDR3 contains 13 residues. CDR3 coding DNA: TGTGCCAGTACACCGCCGGGGAGAGAGACCCAGTACTTC. Translated: CASTPPGRETQYF.

In regard to this clonotype: A single base separates this from a much larger clone, so it may be a read error. The chain uses TRBV7-2 and TRBJ2-2; possible D gene TRBD2, 5 bases. Germline-derived CDR1 and CDR2 are SGHTA and FQGNSA. This CDR3 has 16 amino acids. V was pared by 11 bases and J by 4 bases, with 23 bases between. The CDR3 DNA reads TGTGCCGTACCCCACCTTATAGAGGGAACCACCGGGGAGCTGTTTTTT. Its translation is CAVPHLIEGTTGELFF.

This clonotype showed up many times. The chain joins TRBV10-1 to TRBJ2-2; tentatively, D is TRBD2 (5 bases). Trimming cost V 7 bases and J 1 base, with 10 bases left between them. Germline V lookup: CDR1 WNHNN, CDR2 SYGVQD (reference sequence). The CDR3 totals 14 residues. In DNA, the CDR3 is TGCGCCAGCAAAAAGGACTGGAACACCGGGGAGCTGTTTTTT. Protein product: CASKKDWNTGELFF.

V and J are TRBV9 and TRBJ2-1; 8 positions match TRBD2. The CDR3 runs 18 residues. Trimming removed 2 bases from V and 2 bases from J; junction bases left unmatched: 12. CDR1 and CDR2 from the germline V gene are SGDLS and YYNGEE. This CDR3 is CASSVLGVASGPYNEQFF. CDR3 in DNA: TGTGCCAGCAGCGTCCTCGGGGTTGCTAGCGGGCCCTACAATGAGCAGTTCTTC.